This T cell receptor (beta chain) derives from a study of cytomegalovirus exposure and HLA in healthy donors (dated by TCRdb to 2015 to 2018). Looking at the study overall: An earlier analysis of several hundred of the donors reported 250 to 300 Gb of sequence data and roughly 100 million unique TCR beta sequences from about 180 million T cells. Rather than drawing on any new phenotypic data, the later analysis identified candidate immune exposures from TCR beta sequences and the way those sequences occurred across donors. The study combined high-throughput TCR immunosequencing, statistical association of individual TCRs with disease status, and machine learning to predict cytomegalovirus infection status. Of the roughly 400 genotyped donors, approximately 82% fell in the genetic ancestry cluster associated with self-reported Caucasian donors. A later analysis re-analyzed previously published TCR beta repertoires from roughly 630 donors and added high-resolution HLA genotyping to study TCR occurrence patterns. Class I and class II HLA loci were covered by the typing at four-digit resolution. Typing coverage differed by locus: A, B, C, DRB1 and DQB1 were typed in about 629-630 donors, DQA1 in about 560, DPA1 in roughly 590, and DPB1 in just under 490. Along with the roughly 610-subject first cohort, a separate validation cohort of over 90 different subjects was used. About five DR-DQ haplotypes were handled as single units for association and clustering because linkage in the cohort was strong. Approximately 310 gigabases of sequencing data and approximately 80 million unique TCR sequences were included in an early release covering over 600 HLA-typed donors. On average, about 200,000 unique TCR beta nucleotide sequences were sequenced per donor among about 400 genotyped donors of the cohort, with 15% to 20% of those sequences being non-productive. Using immunosequencing, the study profiled T cell repertoires from around 680 subjects and related those repertoires to cytomegalovirus serostatus. The study aimed to test whether signatures of past pathogen exposure could be identified by cataloging public T cell receptors. An earlier analysis of 450 to 750 of the donors used high-throughput TCR beta sequencing to judge whether each TCR beta V gene segment behaved as functional or pseudogenic. Donor age, sex, ethnicity and CMV serostatus were collected together with the repertoire data. A later genetic analysis used genome-wide SNP genotypes for about 65% of the 666 donors, treating that subset as a discovery cohort. All discovery cohort repertoires had been generated on a single sequencing platform. What the work shows at the level of the full study, not this receptor alone: In a later genetic analysis, a missense DCLRE1C variant was associated with V-gene and J-gene trimming of TCR beta chains, and the association was replicated in an independent cohort. The presence/absence analyses assumed that sequencing depth was roughly uniform across donors, and that assumption may not be true. In vitro tests confirmed that three of the cytomegalovirus-associated TCR beta chains recognize cytomegalovirus antigens. A further reported finding was that TCR beta sequences accurately predicted the HLA-A and HLA-B alleles for most subjects in the first cohort. Linkage disequilibrium might explain the correlated functional status among segregating V segments, but an unknown experimental factor could not be excluded. This cohort had only TCR beta chains sequenced, and the lack of alpha or paired-chain data limited which features could be detected. Because counts were too low, under 20 rarely observed V segments, including chromosome 9 orphons, were left out of the earlier analysis of several hundred of the donors. The only immune exposure information available for the cohort was CMV serostatus. Because the 87-base-pair reads could not distinguish some IMGT-functional V segments, including TRBV6-2 and TRBV6-3, those segments were excluded. Compared with the 666-donor mean, donors in an Asian-associated ancestry cluster had fewer N-insertions in productive TCRs, according to a later genetic analysis. In an earlier analysis of 587 of the donors, most TCR beta V segments appeared in productive rearrangements about 90% or about 30% of the time, broadly matching IMGT annotations. According to the authors, the approach could potentially be generalized to other disease states and immunological phenotypes. In a later analysis, TCR association rates were found to vary across HLA loci, with the most associated TCRs seen for DRB1 alleles and the fewest for HLA-C alleles. Because HLA typing was missing for some donors at each locus, association tests included only the typed subset. Specific HLA alleles were associated with more than 15,000 TCR beta sequences at a false discovery rate of 0.05 in a later analysis. Cytomegalovirus status was reported to be diagnosed by the classifier with high specificity and sensitivity in both the original and validation cohorts. The study gave a list of 150 to 200 TCR beta chains associated with cytomegalovirus. When HLA alleles, especially DR and DQ, strongly co-occurred, attributing TCR associations to individual alleles was difficult. According to a later analysis, most CMV-associated TCR beta chains appeared to be HLA-restricted, and the HLA associations seemed to be driven largely by CMV exposure. According to a later analysis, parvovirus B19, influenza, CMV and Epstein-Barr virus appeared linked to several top co-occurrence clusters. While some public TCRs were present in many individuals, most TCR sequences turned up only very rarely across donors. Compared with equally common non-associated chains, HLA-associated TCR beta chains in a later analysis were more clonally expanded and had lower generation probabilities. A cluster of highly shared sequence variants was judged likely to be a technical artifact of the sequencing pipeline.

The library was built by means of the immunoSEQ multiplex PCR assay. For the multiplex PCR, a mixture combining 60 forward primers for TCR Vbeta segments and 13 reverse primers for TCR Jbeta segments was used. A multiplex PCR assay on genomic DNA amplified the CDR3 region of rearranged TCR beta genes. The Illumina HiSeq System was used to sequence the amplified TCR beta libraries as 87-base-pair reads. Per the authors' processing: A later analysis counted about 80 million unique TCR beta chains across the 550 to 750 repertoires, and 9 million to 14 million of these chains were shared by at least two donors. To remove PCR and sequencing errors, raw reads were error-corrected and collapsed into unique sequences using a nearest-neighbor algorithm that merged closely related sequences. Alignment of CDR3 sequences to IMGT reference sequences was used to assign V, D and J gene segments. For a sequence to be retained, at least a six-nucleotide match to both a V gene segment and a J gene segment was required. A rearrangement counted as productive if the CDR3 had no stop codons and remained in frame with V and J, and every other rearrangement counted as non-productive. Following IMGT convention, CDR3 was defined as the stretch from the second conserved V-encoded cysteine up to the conserved J-encoded phenylalanine. The earlier analysis of about 640 of the donors excluded any sequence lacking an unambiguous match to a single V gene segment. An earlier analysis of 450 to 650 of the donors called V segments functional above 56.7% productive rearrangements and segregating when the between-donor standard deviation exceeded 5%. To diagnose cytomegalovirus status from the catalog of TCR beta chain sequences, a statistical classification framework was built. A later analysis assigned V and J genes by comparing TCR nucleotide sequences with IMGT/GENE-DB human TR gene sequences. The TCRdist pipeline was used in a later analysis to assign CDR3 sequences and most-parsimonious VDJ recombination scenarios. In a later analysis, each TCR beta chain was defined by its CDR3 amino acid sequence together with its V-gene family, and reads lacking a unique V-gene family were excluded. A later analysis removed 500 to 650 highly shared, low-generation-probability nucleotide sequences to deal with suspected cross-contamination and a sequencing artifact. For each public chain, a later analysis derived a clonal expansion index from normalized ranks of inferred template counts within each repertoire. In a later analysis, generation probabilities were computed with a VDJ recombination model fitted to out-of-frame rearrangements, and the resulting probabilities were checked against IGoR. Hypergeometric tests were used in a later analysis to score TCR-TCR, TCR-HLA and TCR-CMV co-occurrence, with a repertoire-size bias correction applied to the TCR pairs. In a later analysis, false discovery rates were estimated by permuting HLA or CMV assignments 20 times. In a later analysis, co-occurring TCRs were grouped using DBSCAN, and TCRdist sequence similarity was added for clustering within HLA-allele-positive subsets. For co-occurrence clustering, repertoires with fewer than 30,000 or more than 120,000 public chains were excluded, along with four or five repertoires with anomalous nucleotide sharing. This immuneACCESS table, as held by TCRdb, lists in-frame sequences with V and J called but not all clones. Of the missing ones, under half trace to an unresolved V gene in checked studies; the others have no known cause. D and trimming were read from the DNA, whereas the V and J calls and clone size are those reported in that table. In all, the sample holds 30,000 to 45,000 clones, and roughly 85% of those were seen once. The ten most abundant clones make up roughly 10% of the sample.

In total, fewer than 750 healthy bone marrow donors made up the cohort. At the time of sampling, every cohort member was nominally healthy, though immune exposures that went unrecorded were likely present. The donor tested CMV seropositive, placing the donor among the roughly 300 seropositive members of the cohort. Every donor gave a peripheral blood sample, and the peripheral blood mononuclear cells from that sample were used for TCR beta sequencing. Genomic DNA was extracted from the blood cell samples with the Qiagen DNeasy Blood Extraction Kit. At the junction V is shortened by 8 bases and J by 5 bases, with 16 bases in between. Spanning cysteine to phenylalanine, the CDR3 consists of 13 amino acids. Just the 39-base CDR3 DNA is kept, in frame starting at base 1. As encoded in the germline V gene (reference sequence), CDR1 is MNHEY while CDR2 is SMNVEV. About this clone itself: The antigen it binds to is not known. Per-nucleotide qualities are absent, and no much larger clonotype sits a single base away.

The rearranged segments are TRBV27 and TRBJ2-7; the D segment could be TRBD1, given 7 matching bases. The TCR sequence derives from a woman in her 40s in good health and CMV-seropositive. Sequenced material: PBMCs. This receptor has the CDR3 CASRFRGAHEQYF. DNA sequence: TGTGCCAGCCGGTTCAGGGGGGCCCACGAGCAGTACTTC.